One and the same sample provided the 8 T cell receptor beta chains below, sequenced in a study of cytotoxic CD8 clonotypes in ibrutinib-treated CLL. The table came from immunoSEQ multiplex PCR; TCRdb's copy has only in-frame clones and leaves some out. The repertoire includes 110,000 to 150,000 clones, around 77% of them detected once, and 28% sits in the top ten. The sample in question was PBMCs, obtained after 12 months of ibrutinib treatment. Receptors were obtained from a human donor with chronic lymphocytic leukemia.

This clone was found once. The chain couples TRBV28 to TRBJ2-7; the D call may be TRBD1 or TRBD2 (5 bases each). Trimming took 3 bases from V and 1 from J, leaving 10 bases between them. This CDR3 has 14 residues. Germline V gives CDR1 MDHEN, CDR2 SYDVKM. CDR3 in amino acids: CASSFGGVSYEQYF. CDR3 DNA sequence: TGTGCCAGCAGTTTTGGGGGAGTGTCCTACGAGCAGTACTTC. The variable domain in full, with the rest retrieved from reference TRBV28 and TRBJ2-7, is DVKVTQSSRYLVKRTGEKVFLECVQDMDHENMFWYRQDPGLGLRLIYFSYDVKMKEKGDIPEGYSVSREKKERFSLILESASTNQTSMYLCASSFGGVSYEQYFGPGTRLTVT.

The V and J genes are TRBV28 and TRBJ1-2; D unclear. Trimming stripped 6 bases from V and 5 bases from J, with 10 bases between. Germline V gene sequence: CDR1 MDHEN, CDR2 SYDVKM. The CDR3 runs 12 residues. This CDR3 reads CASRAEIYGYTF. Here the CDR3 DNA reads TGTGCCAGCAGGGCGGAAATTTATGGCTACACCTTC.

The chain links TRBV29-1 to TRBJ2-7; D is undetermined. Germline CDR1 is SQVTM and CDR2 is ANQGSEA. Trimming took off 7 bases at V and 1 base at J, with 17 bases between the two ends. The CDR3 is made up of 14 amino acids. The DNA for the CDR3 is TGCAGCGCCCTGTATGGTCCCCGATCCTACGAGCAGTACTTC. Translating gives CSALYGPRSYEQYF.

This clone was seen only once. The gene calls are TRBV7-6 and TRBJ2-7; 11 nucleotides align to TRBD1. The ends lost 0 bases at V and 2 bases at J; junction bases unmatched: 9. This CDR3 spans 18 amino acids. Germline V gene data show CDR1 as SGHVS and CDR2 as FNYEAQ. CDR3 coding DNA: TGTGCCAGCAGCTTAGCCAGGAATCCGGGACAGGGGGCCTACGAGCAGTACTTC. This translates into CASSLARNPGQGAYEQYF. Together with reference TRBV7-6 and TRBJ2-7, the CDR3 gives the full variable domain: GAGVSQSPRYKVTKRGQDVALRCDPISGHVSLYWYRQALGQGPEFLTYFNYEAQQDKSGLPNDRFSAERPEGSISTLTIQRTEQRDSAMYRCASSLARNPGQGAYEQYFGPGTRLTVT.

The chain joins TRBV5-1 to TRBJ2-3; TRBD1 matches 7 bases. Germline values: CDR1 SGHRS, CDR2 YFSETQ. The ends lost 0 bases at V and 2 bases at J; junction bases unmatched: 3. This CDR3 comprises 15 residues. The CDR3 protein is CASSLAGGITDTQYF. The DNA of the CDR3 is TGCGCCAGCAGCTTGGCAGGGGGAATCACAGATACGCAGTATTTT.

The rearrangement links TRBV6-4 to TRBJ2-1; 9 bases map to TRBD2. Unmatched junction bases numbered 10, after V lost 6 bases and J lost 7 bases. Germline loops: CDR1 MRHNA, CDR2 SNTAGT. There are 15 residues in the CDR3. This CDR3 is CASSPMGGGANEQFF. CDR3 nucleotide sequence: TGTGCCAGCAGCCCGATGGGCGGGGGGGCAAATGAGCAGTTCTTC.

This clone appeared a few times. The gene calls are TRBV4-1 and TRBJ1-5; a possible D gene is TRBD1 (5 bases). Germline V gives CDR1 MGHRA, CDR2 YSYEKL. The length of the CDR3 is 18 residues. Trimming removed 0 bases at V and 6 bases at J, with 21 bases between. Written as DNA, the CDR3 is TGCGCCAGCAGCCAAGAACCGGGCCAAGGGGCAATTGGTCAGCCCCAGCATTTT. Protein: CASSQEPGQGAIGQPQHF.

The chain has TRBV2 and TRBJ2-7; a weak D match, TRBD1 (6 bases). The CDR3 consists of 13 residues. V lost 6 bases, J lost 5 bases, and 14 bases lay in between. CDR1 SNHLY and CDR2 FYNNEI come from the germline V gene. CDR3 nucleotides: TGTGCCAGCAGAACCGACAGGCTGAACGAGCAGTACTTC. The encoded protein is CASRTDRLNEQYF.